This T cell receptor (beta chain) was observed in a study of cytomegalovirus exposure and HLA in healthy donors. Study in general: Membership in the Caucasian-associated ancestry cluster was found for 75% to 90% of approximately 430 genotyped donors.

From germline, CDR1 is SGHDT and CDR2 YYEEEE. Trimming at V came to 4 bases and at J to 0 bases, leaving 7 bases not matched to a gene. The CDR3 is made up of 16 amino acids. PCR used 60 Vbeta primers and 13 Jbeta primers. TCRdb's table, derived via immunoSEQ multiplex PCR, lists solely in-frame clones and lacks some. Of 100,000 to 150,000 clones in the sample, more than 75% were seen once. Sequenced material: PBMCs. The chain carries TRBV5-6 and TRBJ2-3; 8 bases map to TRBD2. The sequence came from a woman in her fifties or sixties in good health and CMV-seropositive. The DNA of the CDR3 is TGTGCCAGCAGCATCCGACCTAGCGGGAGCACAGATACGCAGTATTTT. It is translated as CASSIRPSGSTDTQYF.